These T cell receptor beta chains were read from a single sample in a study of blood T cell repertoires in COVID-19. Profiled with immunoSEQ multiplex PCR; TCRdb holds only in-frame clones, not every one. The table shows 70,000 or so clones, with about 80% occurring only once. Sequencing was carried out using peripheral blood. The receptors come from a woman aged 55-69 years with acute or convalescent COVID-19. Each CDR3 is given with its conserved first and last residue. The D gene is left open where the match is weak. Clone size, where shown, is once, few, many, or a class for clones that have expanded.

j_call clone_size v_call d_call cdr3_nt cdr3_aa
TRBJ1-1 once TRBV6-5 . TGTGCCAGCAGTTACGGACACGCATCCACTGAAGCTTTCTTT CASSYGHASTEAFF
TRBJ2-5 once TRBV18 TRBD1 TGTGCCAGCTCACCCGGACAGGCAGACCGGACCCAGTACTTC CASSPGQADRTQYF
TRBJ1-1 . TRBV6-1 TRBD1 TGTGCCAGCAGCCTTAAAGGACAGGTTAGGACTGAAGCTTTCTTT CASSLKGQVRTEAFF
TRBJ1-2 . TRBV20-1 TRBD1 TGCAGTGCTGCAGGGGGCTATGGCTACACCTTC CSAAGGYGYTF
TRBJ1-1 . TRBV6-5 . TGTGCCAGCAGGGACAACGGTCGGGCTGAAGCTTTCTTT CASRDNGRAEAFF
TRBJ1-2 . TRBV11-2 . TGTGCCATCCGCTATTCGGACAGCTCTAACTATGGCTACACCTTC CAIRYSDSSNYGYTF
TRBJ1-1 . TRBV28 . TGTGCCAGCAGTTTATCCCAGGGCTGGACTGAAGCTTTCTTT CASSLSQGWTEAFF
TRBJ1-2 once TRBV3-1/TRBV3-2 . TGTGCCAGCAGCCAAGGGACAGCCTATGGCTACACCTTC CASSQGTAYGYTF
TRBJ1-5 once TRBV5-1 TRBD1 TGCGCCAGCAGCTTGGAGGGGACAGGGGATCAGCCCCAGCATTTT CASSLEGTGDQPQHF
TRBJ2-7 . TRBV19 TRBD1 TGTGCCAGCCGGGACAGGTCCCACGAGCAGTACTTC CASRDRSHEQYF
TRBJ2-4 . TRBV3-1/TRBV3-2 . TGTGCCAGCAGCCAAGGGTCTGCCAGCCGGGACATTCAGTACTTC CASSQGSASRDIQYF
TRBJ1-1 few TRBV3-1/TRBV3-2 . TGTGCCAGCAGCCCCTTGTCGGCGGTTTGGACTGAAGCTTTCTTT CASSPLSAVWTEAFF
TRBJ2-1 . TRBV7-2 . TGTGCCAGCAGCTTAGCCCCCACTACACCCCCTTACAATGAGCAGTTCTTC CASSLAPTTPPYNEQFF
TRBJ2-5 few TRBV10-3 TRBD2 TGTGCCATCAGGGGTAGCGGGGGGTTGGAGGAGACCCAGTACTTC CAIRGSGGLEETQYF
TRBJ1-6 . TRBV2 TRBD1 TGTGCCAGCAGCCGACAGGGGGAGAGGTCACCCCTCCACTTT CASSRQGERSPLHF
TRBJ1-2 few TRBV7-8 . TGTGCCAGCAGCTTAGCGACCGGAGCACCCTATGGCTACACCTTC CASSLATGAPYGYTF
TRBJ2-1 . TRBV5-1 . TGCGCCAGCAGACAGAACTACAATGAGCAGTTCTTC CASRQNYNEQFF
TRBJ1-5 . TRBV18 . TGTGCCAGCTCAAATTACGGGATAGAGAGTCAGCCCCAGCATTTT CASSNYGIESQPQHF
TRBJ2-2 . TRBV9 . TGTGCCAGCAGCGACTTCTCGAACACCGGGGAGCTGTTTTTT CASSDFSNTGELFF
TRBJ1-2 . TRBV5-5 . TGTGCCAGCAGCGAAAGAGGAAACTATGGCTACACCTTC CASSERGNYGYTF
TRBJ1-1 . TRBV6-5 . TGTGCCAGCACCCAAACCAGGAACACTGAAGCTTTCTTT CASTQTRNTEAFF
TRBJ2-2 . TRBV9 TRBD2 TGTGCCAGCAGCGTTGGCCCGCGCGGGGGGGTAAAGACCGGGGAGCTGTTTTTT CASSVGPRGGVKTGELFF
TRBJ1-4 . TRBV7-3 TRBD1 TGTGCCAGCAGCTTGTGGACAGGGGAAAATGAAAAACTGTTTTTT CASSLWTGENEKLFF
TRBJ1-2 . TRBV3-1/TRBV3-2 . TGTGCCAGCAGCCAGGGGCATTTTGGCTACACCTTC CASSQGHFGYTF
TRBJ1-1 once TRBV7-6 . TGTGCCAGCAGCTTACGGGGGGCGAGCACTGAAGCTTTCTTT CASSLRGASTEAFF
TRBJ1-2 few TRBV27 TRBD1 TGTGCCAGCAATCCCGGGACAGGGGGACATGGCTACACCTTC CASNPGTGGHGYTF
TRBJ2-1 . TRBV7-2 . TGTGCCAGCTCCTCTCGGCGGGGCCCCGGTGAGCAGTTCTTC CASSSRRGPGEQFF
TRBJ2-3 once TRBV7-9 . TGTGCCAGCAGCCCCGCGGGGGCCAGGTCGGATACGCAGTATTTT CASSPAGARSDTQYF
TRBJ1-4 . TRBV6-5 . TGTGCCAGCGGTCCCCGGGGTGGGATCGGAGAAAAACTGTTTTTT CASGPRGGIGEKLFF
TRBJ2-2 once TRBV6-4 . TGTGCCAGCAGTGACTCAGCAGGGGCATCCGGGGAGCTGTTTTTT CASSDSAGASGELFF
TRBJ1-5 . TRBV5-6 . TGTGCCAGCAGTATGTTTGGGCAGGGGAATCAGCCCCAGCATTTT CASSMFGQGNQPQHF
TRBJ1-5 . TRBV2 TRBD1 TGTGCCAGCGGCCGGGACAGGGAGGCTCAGCCCCAGCATTTT CASGRDREAQPQHF
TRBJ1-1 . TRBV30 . TGTGCCTGGAGCTCTTGGGGCGGCACTTTCACTGAAGCTTTCTTT CAWSSWGGTFTEAFF
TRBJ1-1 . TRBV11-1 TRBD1 TGTGCCAGCAGCATTCACAGGGGGGCTGAAGCTTTCTTT CASSIHRGAEAFF
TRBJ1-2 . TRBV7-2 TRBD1 TGTGCCAGCAGCGCTAGACAGGGGGCGGGTGGCTACACCTTC CASSARQGAGGYTF